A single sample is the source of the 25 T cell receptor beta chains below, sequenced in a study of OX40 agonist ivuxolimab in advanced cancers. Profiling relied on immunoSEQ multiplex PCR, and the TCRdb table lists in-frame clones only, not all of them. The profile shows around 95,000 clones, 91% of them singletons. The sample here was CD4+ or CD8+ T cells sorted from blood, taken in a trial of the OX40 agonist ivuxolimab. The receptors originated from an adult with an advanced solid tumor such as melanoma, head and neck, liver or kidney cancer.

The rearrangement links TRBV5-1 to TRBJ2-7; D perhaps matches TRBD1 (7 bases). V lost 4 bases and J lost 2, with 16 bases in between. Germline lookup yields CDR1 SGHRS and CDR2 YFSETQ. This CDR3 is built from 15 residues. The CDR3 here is CASSPGRGATYEQYF. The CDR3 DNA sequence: TGCGCCAGCAGCCCGGGCAGGGGGGCAACCTACGAGCAGTACTTC. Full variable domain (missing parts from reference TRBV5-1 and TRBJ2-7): KAGVTQTPRYLIKTRGQQVTLSCSPISGHRSVSWYQQTPGQGLQFLFEYFSETQRNKGNFPGRFSGRQFSNSRSEMNVSTLELGDSALYLCASSPGRGATYEQYFGPGTRLTVT.

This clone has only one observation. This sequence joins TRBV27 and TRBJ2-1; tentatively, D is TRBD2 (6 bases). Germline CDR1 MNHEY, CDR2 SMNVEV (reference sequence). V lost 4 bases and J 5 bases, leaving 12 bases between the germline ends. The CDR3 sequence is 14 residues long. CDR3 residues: CASSSGDMDNEQFF. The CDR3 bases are TGTGCCAGCAGTTCGGGGGATATGGACAATGAGCAGTTCTTC.

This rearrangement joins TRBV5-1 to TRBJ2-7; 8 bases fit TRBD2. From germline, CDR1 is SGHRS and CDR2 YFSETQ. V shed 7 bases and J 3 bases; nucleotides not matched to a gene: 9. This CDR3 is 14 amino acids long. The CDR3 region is CASARPGTSYEQYF. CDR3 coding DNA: TGCGCCAGCGCCCGGCCAGGGACTAGCTACGAGCAGTACTTC.

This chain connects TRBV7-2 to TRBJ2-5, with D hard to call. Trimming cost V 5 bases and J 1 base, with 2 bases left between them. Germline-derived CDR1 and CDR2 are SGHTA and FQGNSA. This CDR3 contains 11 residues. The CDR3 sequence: CASSIQETQYF. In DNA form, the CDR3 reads TGTGCCAGCAGCATCCAAGAGACCCAGTACTTC.

The DNA for the CDR3 is TGCGCCAGCAGCTTTCGGCTAGCGGGAGCCCAAGAGACCCAGTACTTC. Amino acids: CASSFRLAGAQETQYF. The chain uses TRBV5-1 and TRBJ2-5; 10 nucleotides align to TRBD2. V shed 2 bases and J 1 base; nucleotides not matched to a gene: 5. CDR1 and CDR2 from the germline V gene are SGHRS and YFSETQ. This CDR3 has 16 residues.

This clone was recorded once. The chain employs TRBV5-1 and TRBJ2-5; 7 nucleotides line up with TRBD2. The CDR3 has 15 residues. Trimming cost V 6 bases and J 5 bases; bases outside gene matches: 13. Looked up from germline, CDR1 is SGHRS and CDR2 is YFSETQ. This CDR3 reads CASNVVGGPGETQYF. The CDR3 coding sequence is TGCGCCAGCAACGTTGTGGGAGGGCCGGGGGAGACCCAGTACTTC.

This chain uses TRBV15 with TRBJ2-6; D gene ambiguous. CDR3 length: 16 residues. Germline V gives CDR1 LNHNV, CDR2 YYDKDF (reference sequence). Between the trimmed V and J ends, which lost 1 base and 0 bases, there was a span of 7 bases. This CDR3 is CATSRGRNSGANVLTF. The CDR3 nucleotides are TGTGCCACCAGCAGAGGACGAAACTCTGGGGCCAACGTCCTGACTTTC.

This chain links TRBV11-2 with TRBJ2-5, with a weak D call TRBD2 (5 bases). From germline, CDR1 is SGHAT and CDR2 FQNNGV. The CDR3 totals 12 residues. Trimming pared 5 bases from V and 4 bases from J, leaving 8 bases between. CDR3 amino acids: CASSQEGETQYF. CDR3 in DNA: TGTGCCAGCAGCCAAGAGGGAGAGACCCAGTACTTC.

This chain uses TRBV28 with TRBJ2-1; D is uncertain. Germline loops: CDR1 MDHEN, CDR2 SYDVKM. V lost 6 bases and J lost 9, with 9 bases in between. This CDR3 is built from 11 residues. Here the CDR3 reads CASSRRAEQFF. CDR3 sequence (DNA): TGTGCCAGCAGCAGGCGCGCTGAGCAGTTCTTC. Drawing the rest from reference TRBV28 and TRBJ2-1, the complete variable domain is DVKVTQSSRYLVKRTGEKVFLECVQDMDHENMFWYRQDPGLGLRLIYFSYDVKMKEKGDIPEGYSVSREKKERFSLILESASTNQTSMYLCASSRRAEQFFGPGTRLTVL.

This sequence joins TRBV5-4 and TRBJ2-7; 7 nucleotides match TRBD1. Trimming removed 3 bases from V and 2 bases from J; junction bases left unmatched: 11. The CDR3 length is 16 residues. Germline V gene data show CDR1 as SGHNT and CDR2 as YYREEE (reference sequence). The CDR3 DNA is TGTGCCAGCAGCTCCTCTGCGGACAGGTTCCCCTACGAGCAGTACTTC. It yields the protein CASSSSADRFPYEQYF. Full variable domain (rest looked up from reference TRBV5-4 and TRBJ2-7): ETGVTQSPTHLIKTRGQQVTLRCSSQSGHNTVSWYQQALGQGPQFIFQYYREEENGRGNFPPRFSGLQFPNYSSELNVNALELDDSALYLCASSSSADRFPYEQYFGPGTRLTVT.

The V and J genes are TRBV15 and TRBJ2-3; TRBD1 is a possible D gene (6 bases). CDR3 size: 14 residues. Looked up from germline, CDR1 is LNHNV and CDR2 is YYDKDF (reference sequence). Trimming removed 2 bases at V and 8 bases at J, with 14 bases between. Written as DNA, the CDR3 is TGTGCCACCAGCAGAAAATCAGGGGTGGGTACGCAGTATTTT. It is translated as CATSRKSGVGTQYF.

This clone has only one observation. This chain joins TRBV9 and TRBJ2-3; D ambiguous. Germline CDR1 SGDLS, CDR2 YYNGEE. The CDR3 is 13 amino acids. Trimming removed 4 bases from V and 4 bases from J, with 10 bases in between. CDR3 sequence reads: CASSPLSPDTQYF. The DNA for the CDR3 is TGTGCCAGCAGCCCTCTTAGCCCAGATACGCAGTATTTT.

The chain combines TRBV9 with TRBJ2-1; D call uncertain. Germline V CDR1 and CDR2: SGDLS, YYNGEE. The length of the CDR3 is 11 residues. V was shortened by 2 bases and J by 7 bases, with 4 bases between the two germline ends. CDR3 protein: CASSVKNEQFF. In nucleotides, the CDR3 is TGTGCCAGCAGCGTGAAAAATGAGCAGTTCTTC. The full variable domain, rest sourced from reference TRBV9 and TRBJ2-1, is DSGVTQTPKHLITATGQRVTLRCSPRSGDLSVYWYQQSLDQGLQFLIQYYNGEERAKGNILERFSAQQFPDLHSELNLSSLELGDSALYFCASSVKNEQFFGPGTRLTVL.

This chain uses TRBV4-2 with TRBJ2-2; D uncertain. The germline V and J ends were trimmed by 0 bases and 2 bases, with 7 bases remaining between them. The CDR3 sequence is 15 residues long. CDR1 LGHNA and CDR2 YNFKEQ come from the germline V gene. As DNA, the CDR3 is TGTGCCAGCAGCCAAGAGGAACGTAACACCGGGGAGCTGTTTTTT. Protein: CASSQEERNTGELFF.

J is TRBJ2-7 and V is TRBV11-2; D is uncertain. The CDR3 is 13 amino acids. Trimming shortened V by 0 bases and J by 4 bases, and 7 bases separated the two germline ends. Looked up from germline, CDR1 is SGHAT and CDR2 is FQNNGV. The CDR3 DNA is TGTGCCAGCAGCTTAGATCGCGTTTACGAGCAGTACTTC. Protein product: CASSLDRVYEQYF.

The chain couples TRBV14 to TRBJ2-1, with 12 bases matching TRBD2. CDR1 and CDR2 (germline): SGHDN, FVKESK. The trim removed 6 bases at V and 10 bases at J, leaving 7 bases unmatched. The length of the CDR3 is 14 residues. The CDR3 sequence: CASRLAGGSREQFF. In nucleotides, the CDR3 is TGTGCCAGCAGACTAGCGGGGGGTTCTAGGGAGCAGTTCTTC.

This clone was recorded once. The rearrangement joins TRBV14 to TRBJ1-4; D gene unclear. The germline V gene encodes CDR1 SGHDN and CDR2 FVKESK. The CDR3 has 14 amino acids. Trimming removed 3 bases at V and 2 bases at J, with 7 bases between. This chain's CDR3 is CASSQPGTNEKLFF. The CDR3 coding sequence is TGTGCCAGCAGCCAGCCGGGGACTAATGAAAAACTGTTTTTT.

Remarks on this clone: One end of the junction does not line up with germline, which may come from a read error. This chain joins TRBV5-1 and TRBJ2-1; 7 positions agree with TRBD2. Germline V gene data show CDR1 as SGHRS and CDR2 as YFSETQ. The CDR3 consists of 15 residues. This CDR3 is CARLPGLTTYNEQFF. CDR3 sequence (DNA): TGCGCCAGGCTTCCGGGACTAACCACCTATAATGAGCAGTTCTTC. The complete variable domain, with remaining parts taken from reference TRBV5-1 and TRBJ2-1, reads KAGVTQTPRYLIKTRGQQVTLSCSPISGHRSVSWYQQTPGQGLQFLFEYFSETQRNKGNFPGRFSGRQFSNSRSEMNVSTLELGDSALYLCARLPGLTTYNEQFFGPGTRLTVL.

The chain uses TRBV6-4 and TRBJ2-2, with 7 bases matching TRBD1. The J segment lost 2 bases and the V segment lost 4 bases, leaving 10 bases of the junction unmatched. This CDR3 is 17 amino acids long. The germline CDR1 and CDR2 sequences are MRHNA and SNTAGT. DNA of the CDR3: TGTGCCAGCAGTGTAAGGCCCGGGACAGCTAACACCGGGGAGCTGTTTTTT. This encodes CASSVRPGTANTGELFF.

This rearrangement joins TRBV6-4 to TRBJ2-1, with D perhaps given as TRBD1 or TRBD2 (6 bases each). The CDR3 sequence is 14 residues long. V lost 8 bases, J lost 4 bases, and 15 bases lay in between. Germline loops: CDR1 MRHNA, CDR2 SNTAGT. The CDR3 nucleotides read TGTGCCAGCCGGGGGCAGTCAGGGTACAATGAGCAGTTCTTC. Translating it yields CASRGQSGYNEQFF.

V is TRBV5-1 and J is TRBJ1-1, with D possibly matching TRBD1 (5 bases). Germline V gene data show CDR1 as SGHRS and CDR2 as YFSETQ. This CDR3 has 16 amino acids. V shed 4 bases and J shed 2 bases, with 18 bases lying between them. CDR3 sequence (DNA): TGCGCCAGCAGCCCGGCGGCCGTGGGGGGTAACACTGAAGCTTTCTTT. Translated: CASSPAAVGGNTEAFF.

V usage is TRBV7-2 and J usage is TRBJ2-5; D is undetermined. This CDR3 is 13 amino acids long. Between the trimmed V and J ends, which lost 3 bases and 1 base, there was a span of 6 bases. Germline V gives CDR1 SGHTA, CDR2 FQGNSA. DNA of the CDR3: TGTGCCAGCAGCTTCTCCTTCCAAGAGACCCAGTACTTC. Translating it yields CASSFSFQETQYF.

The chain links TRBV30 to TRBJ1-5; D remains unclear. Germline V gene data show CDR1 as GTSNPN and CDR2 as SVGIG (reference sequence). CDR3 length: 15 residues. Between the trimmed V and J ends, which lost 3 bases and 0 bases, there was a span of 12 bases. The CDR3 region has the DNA TGTGCCTGGAGATTAGGGTCTTATAGCAATCAGCCCCAGCATTTT. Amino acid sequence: CAWRLGSYSNQPQHF.

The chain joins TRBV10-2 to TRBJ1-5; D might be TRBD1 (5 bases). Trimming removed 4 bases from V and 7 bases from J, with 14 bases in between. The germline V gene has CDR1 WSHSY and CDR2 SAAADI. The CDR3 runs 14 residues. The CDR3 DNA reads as TGCGCCAGCAGTGCTTCCGGGGCCGGGCAGCCCCAGCATTTT. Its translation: CASSASGAGQPQHF.

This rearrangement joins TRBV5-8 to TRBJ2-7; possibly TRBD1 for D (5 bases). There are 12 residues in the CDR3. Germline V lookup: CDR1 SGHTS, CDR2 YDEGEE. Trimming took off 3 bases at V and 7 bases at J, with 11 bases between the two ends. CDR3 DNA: TGTGCCAGCAGCTCCAGGGTGAGGGAGCAGTACTTC. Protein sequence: CASSSRVREQYF.